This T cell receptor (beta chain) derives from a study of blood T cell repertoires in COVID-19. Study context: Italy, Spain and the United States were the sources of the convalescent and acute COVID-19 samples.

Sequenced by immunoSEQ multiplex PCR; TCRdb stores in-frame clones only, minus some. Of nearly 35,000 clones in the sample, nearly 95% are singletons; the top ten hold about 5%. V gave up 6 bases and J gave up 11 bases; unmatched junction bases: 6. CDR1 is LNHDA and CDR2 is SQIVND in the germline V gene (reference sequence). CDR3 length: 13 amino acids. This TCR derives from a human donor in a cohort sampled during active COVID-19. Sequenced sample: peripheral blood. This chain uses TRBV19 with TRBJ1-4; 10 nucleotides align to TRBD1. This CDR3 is CASSQTGGKKLFF. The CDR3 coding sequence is TGTGCCAGTAGCCAGACAGGGGGCAAGAAACTGTTTTTT.